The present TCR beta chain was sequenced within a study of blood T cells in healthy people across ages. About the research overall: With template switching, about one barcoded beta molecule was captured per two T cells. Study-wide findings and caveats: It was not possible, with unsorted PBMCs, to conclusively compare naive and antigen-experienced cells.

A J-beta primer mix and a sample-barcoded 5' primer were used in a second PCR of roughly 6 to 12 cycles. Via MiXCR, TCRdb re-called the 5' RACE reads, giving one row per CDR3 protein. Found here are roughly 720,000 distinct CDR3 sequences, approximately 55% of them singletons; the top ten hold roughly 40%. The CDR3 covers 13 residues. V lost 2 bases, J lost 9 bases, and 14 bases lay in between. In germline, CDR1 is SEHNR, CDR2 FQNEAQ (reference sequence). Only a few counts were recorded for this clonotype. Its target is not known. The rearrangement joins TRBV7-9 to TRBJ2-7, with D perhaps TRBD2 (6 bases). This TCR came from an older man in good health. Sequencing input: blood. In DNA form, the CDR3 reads TGTGCCAGCAGCTTATTCATCGGGAGTGGGCAGTACTTC. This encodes CASSLFIGSGQYF.